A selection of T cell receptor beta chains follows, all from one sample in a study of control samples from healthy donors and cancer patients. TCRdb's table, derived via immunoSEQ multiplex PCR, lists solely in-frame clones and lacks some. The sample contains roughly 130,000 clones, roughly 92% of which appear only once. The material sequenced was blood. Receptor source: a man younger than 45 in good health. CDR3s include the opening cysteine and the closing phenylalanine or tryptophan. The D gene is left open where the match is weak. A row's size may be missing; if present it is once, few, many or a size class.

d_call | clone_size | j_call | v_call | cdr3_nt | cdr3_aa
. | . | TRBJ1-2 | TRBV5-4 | TGTGCCAGCACCAACCCCCGGGACGGCTATGGCTACACCTTC | CASTNPRDGYGYTF
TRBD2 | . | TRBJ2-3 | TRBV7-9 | TGTGCCAGCAGCTTACGGCGTAGCGGGGGGGATACGCAGTATTTT | CASSLRRSGGDTQYF
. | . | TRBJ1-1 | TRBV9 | TGTGCCAGCACCAGAAGACAGAACACTGAAGCTTTCTTT | CASTRRQNTEAFF
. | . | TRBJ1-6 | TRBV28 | TGTGCCAGCAGTCCACGGGGCGCAGATAATTCACCCCTCCACTTT | CASSPRGADNSPLHF
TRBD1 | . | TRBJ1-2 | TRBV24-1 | TGTGCCACCAGTCGGACAGGGACACCGGGGGAGGGCTACACCTTC | CATSRTGTPGEGYTF
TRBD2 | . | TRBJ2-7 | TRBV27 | TGTGCCAGCAGTACCACCTCCCGAGGACTAGCGGGACGCGAGCAGTACTTC | CASSTTSRGLAGREQYF
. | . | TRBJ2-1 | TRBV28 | TGTGCCAGCAGTTTTCCGGGGGGCATCAATGAGCAGTTCTTC | CASSFPGGINEQFF
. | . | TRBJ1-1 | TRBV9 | TGTGCCAGCAGCGTAAAGGGGAATACTGAAGCTTTCTTT | CASSVKGNTEAFF
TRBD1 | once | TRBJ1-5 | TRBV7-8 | TGTGCCAGCAGCTTACTTTCGACCGTGACAGGGGGCTTGGTTCAGCCCCAGCATTTT | CASSLLSTVTGGLVQPQHF
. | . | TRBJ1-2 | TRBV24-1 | TGTGCCACCAGACACGGGACGCCGTGGGGCTACACCTTC | CATRHGTPWGYTF
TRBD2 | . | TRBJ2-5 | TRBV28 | TGTGCCAGCAGACTAGCGGGAGGGGCTGGGGAGACCCAGTACTTC | CASRLAGGAGETQYF
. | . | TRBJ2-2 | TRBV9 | TGTGCCAGCAGGGGGACGGTGAACACCGGGGAGCTGTTTTTT | CASRGTVNTGELFF
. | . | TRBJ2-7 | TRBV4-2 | TGTGCCAGCAGCCAAGAGAGCAGCGTACCGTCCTACGAGCAGTACTTC | CASSQESSVPSYEQYF
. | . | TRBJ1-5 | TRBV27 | TGTGCCAGCAAGGATTTATTAGGCAATCAGCCCCAGCATTTT | CASKDLLGNQPQHF
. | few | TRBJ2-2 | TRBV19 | TGTGCCAGTAGTCTCGCACAGGGAATCACCGGGGAGCTGTTTTTT | CASSLAQGITGELFF
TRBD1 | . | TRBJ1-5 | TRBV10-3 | TGTGCCATCAGTGAAGGGCAGGGGGTTGGTCAGCCCCAGCATTTT | CAISEGQGVGQPQHF
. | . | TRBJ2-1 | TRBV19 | TGTGCCAGTAGTTTCGGGAGCTCCTACAATGAGCAGTTCTTC | CASSFGSSYNEQFF
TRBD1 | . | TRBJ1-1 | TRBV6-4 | TGTGCCAGCAGTGAAAGACAGGGGGAGGACACTGAAGCTTTCTTT | CASSERQGEDTEAFF
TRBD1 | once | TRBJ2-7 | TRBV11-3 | TGTGCCAGCAGCCCGGGGACAGGGCATATCTACGAGCAGTACTTC | CASSPGTGHIYEQYF
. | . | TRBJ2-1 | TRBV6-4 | TGTGCCAGCAGTGACCAGGGTTTTTCCGATGAGCAGTTCTTC | CASSDQGFSDEQFF
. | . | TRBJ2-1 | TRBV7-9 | TGTGCCAGCAGCCGCGACGGGAGCTCCTACAATGAGCAGTTCTTC | CASSRDGSSYNEQFF
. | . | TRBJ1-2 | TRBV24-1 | TGTGCCACCAGCGAATATAACTATGGCTACACCTTC | CATSEYNYGYTF
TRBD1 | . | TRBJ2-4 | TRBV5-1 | TGCGCCAGCAGCATGGGACAGGGACTAGCCAAAAACATTCAGTACTTC | CASSMGQGLAKNIQYF
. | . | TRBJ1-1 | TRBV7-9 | TGTGCCAGCAGCTTAGGGAGAACAGGGCTACCTGAAGCTTTCTTT | CASSLGRTGLPEAFF
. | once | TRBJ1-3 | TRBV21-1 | TGTGCCAGCAGCACGGTAGCGTTCTGGAACACCATATATTTT | CASSTVAFWNTIYF
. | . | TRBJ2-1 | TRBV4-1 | TGCGCCAGCAGCCAAGTTGGTAGGGGTCAGTACAATGAGCAGTTCTTC | CASSQVGRGQYNEQFF
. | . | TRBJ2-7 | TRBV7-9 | TGTGCCAGCAGCCTTGGGGGGGCAGGGGAGCAGTACTTC | CASSLGGAGEQYF
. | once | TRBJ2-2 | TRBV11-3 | TGTGCCAGCAGCTTATCATCCTACGGCGGGGAGCTGTTTTTT | CASSLSSYGGELFF
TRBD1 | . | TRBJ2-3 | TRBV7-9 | TGTGCCAGCAGCTTAAGACAGGGTAGCACAGATACGCAGTATTTT | CASSLRQGSTDTQYF
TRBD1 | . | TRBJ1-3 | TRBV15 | TGTGCCACCAGGAACAGGGGGCCCCTCAGCTCTGGAAACACCATATATTTT | CATRNRGPLSSGNTIYF
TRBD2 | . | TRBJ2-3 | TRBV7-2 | TGTGCCAGCAGCTCCACCTTTCTAGCGGGAGTCTCAGATACGCAGTATTTT | CASSSTFLAGVSDTQYF
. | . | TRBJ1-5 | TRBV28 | TGTGCCAGCAGCGACCTCCTTAGCAATCAGCCCCAGCATTTT | CASSDLLSNQPQHF
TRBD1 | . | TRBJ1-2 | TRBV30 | TGTGCCTGGAGTAGGGACAGCCCATATGGCTACACCTTC | CAWSRDSPYGYTF
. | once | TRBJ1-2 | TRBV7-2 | TGTGCCAGCAGCTTAGGGTTAAGGCAGTTCTATGGCTACACCTTC | CASSLGLRQFYGYTF
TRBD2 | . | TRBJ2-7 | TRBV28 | TGTGCCAGCAGTTCTCTAGGACTAGCGGGTCTCTCCTACGAGCAGTACTTC | CASSSLGLAGLSYEQYF
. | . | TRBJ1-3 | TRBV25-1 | TGTGCCAGCAGTGCACCGGGTTACACCATATATTTT | CASSAPGYTIYF
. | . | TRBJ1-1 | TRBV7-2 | TGTGCCAGCAGCTCTCACGCCGGGATTAACACTGAAGCTTTCTTT | CASSSHAGINTEAFF
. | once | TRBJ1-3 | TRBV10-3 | TGTGCCACCGCCCCCACCTCTGGAAACACCATATATTTT | CATAPTSGNTIYF
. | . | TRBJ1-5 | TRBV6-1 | TGTGCCAGCAGTGAAAGGGGACCGCAATCAAGACCCCAGCATTTT | CASSERGPQSRPQHF
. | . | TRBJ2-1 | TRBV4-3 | TGCGCCAGCAGCCCACAACTGGACACGTACAATGAGCAGTTCTTC | CASSPQLDTYNEQFF
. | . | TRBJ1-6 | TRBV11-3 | TGTGCCAGCAGCTTAGATGTTTGGGGGTCCGGTTCACCCCTCCACTTT | CASSLDVWGSGSPLHF
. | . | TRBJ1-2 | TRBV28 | TGTGCCAGCAGTTTCCCATCCGGGACATCCCGGTATGGCTACACCTTC | CASSFPSGTSRYGYTF
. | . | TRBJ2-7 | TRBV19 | TGTGCCAGTAGTATGGAACCCGGACAGACCTACGAGCAGTACTTC | CASSMEPGQTYEQYF
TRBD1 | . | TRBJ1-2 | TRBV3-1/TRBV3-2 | TGTGCCAGCAGCCAGAGGACAGGGGAAATCAGCTACACCTTC | CASSQRTGEISYTF
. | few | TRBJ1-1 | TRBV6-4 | TGTGCCAGCAGTGAGTCCCCGGGGGCGGCTGAAGCTTTCTTT | CASSESPGAAEAFF
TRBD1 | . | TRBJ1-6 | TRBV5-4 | TGTGCCAGCAGCTTGGAGGGACAGGATAATTCACCCCTCCACTTT | CASSLEGQDNSPLHF
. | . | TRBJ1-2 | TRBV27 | TGTGCCAGCAGTTCCGGGCTTGGTGCGGTTTTTCAGGGCTACACCTTC | CASSSGLGAVFQGYTF
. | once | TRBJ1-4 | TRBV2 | TGTGCCAGCAGGGGTTGGGGGCTAACTAATGAAAAACTGTTTTTT | CASRGWGLTNEKLFF
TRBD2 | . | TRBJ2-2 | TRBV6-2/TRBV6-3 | TGTGCCAGCAGCCTAAGCGGGAGCGGGGAGCTGTTTTTT | CASSLSGSGELFF
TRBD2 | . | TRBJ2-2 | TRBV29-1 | TGCAGCGTTGGACTAGCGGGAGGCACCGGGGAGCTGTTTTTT | CSVGLAGGTGELFF
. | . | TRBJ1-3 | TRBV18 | TGTGCCAGCTCACCTGACCCCTCTGGAAACACCATATATTTT | CASSPDPSGNTIYF
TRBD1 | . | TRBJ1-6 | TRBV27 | TGTGCCAGCAGATCCCCGATTTCAGGGGGCTTTAATTCACCCCTCCACTTT | CASRSPISGGFNSPLHF
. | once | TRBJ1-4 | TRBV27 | TGTGCCAGCAGTTTATTAGGGGGGGCTAATGAAAAACTGTTTTTT | CASSLLGGANEKLFF
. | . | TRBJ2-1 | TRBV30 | TGTGCCTGGACCCGGGATAGGGTAGGTGAGCAGTTCTTC | CAWTRDRVGEQFF
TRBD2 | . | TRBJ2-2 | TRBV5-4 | TGTGCCAGCAGCCCGACTAGCGGGAGGGCTGACACCGGGGAGCTGTTTTTT | CASSPTSGRADTGELFF
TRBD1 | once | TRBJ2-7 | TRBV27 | TGTGCCAGCAGATACGCCGGGACAGGGGTCTACGAGCAGTACTTC | CASRYAGTGVYEQYF
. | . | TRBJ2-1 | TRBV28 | TGTGCCCTGAACCCGGACGGTGAGAGCAATGAGCAGTTCTTC | CALNPDGESNEQFF
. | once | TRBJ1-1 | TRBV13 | TGTGCCAGCAGCTTAGCTTTGGACCCAAACACTGAAGCTTTCTTT | CASSLALDPNTEAFF
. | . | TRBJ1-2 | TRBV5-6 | TGTGCCAGCAGCTTTCAACAGAACTATGGCTACACCTTC | CASSFQQNYGYTF